This passage covers 18 T cell receptor beta chains from one sample sequenced in a study of T cells in Graves' hyperthyroidism and ophthalmopathy. Amplification of TCR beta CDR3 regions used RNA as the template. Initially, a first-round RT-PCR of the TCR CDR3 employed the HTBI primer set. TCRdb called the multiplex PCR reads again in MiXCR, with one record for every CDR3 protein. The sample shows about 300,000 distinct CDR3 sequences, approximately 12% of them seen only once. The sample taken for sequencing was blood. The source is a young woman with Graves' hyperthyroidism that later progressed to Graves' ophthalmopathy.

J is TRBJ1-1 and V is TRBV29-1, with D possibly TRBD1 on 5 matching bases. V lost 7 bases to trimming and J lost 4 bases, with 16 bases between them. Looked up from germline, CDR1 is SQVTM and CDR2 is ANQGSEA. This CDR3 is 13 amino acids long. The CDR3, as DNA: TGCAGCGCCCACCGCGGGGGAGGCACTGAAGCTTTCTTT. Amino acid sequence: CSAHRGGGTEAFF.

This clonotype was seen only a few times. A much larger clone lies a single base off, so this may be a read error. The genes are TRBV7-2 and TRBJ2-7; D remains unclear. There are 13 residues in the CDR3. CDR1 SGHTA and CDR2 FQGNSA come from the germline V gene. CDR3 in amino acids: CASSFLESYGQYF. CDR3 DNA: TGTGCCAGCAGCTTCCTCGAGAGCTACGGGCAGTACTTC.

This clonotype was recorded at least ten times. This chain joins TRBV7-6 and TRBJ2-7; TRBD2 matches 9 bases. Germline assignment: CDR1 SGHVS and CDR2 FNYEAQ. CDR3 length: 16 residues. Trimming cost V 0 bases and J 2 bases; bases outside gene matches: 5. This chain's CDR3 is CASSLALASGTYEQYF. In DNA, the CDR3 is TGTGCCAGCAGCTTAGCGCTGGCTAGCGGGACCTACGAGCAGTACTTC.

V is TRBV7-2 and J is TRBJ2-5, with 8 bases aligning to TRBD2. V shed 4 bases and J 2 bases; nucleotides not matched to a gene: 6. The CDR3 sequence is 15 residues long. Germline V lookup: CDR1 SGHTA, CDR2 FQGNSA. The CDR3 loop is CASSSLAVLQETQYF. In nucleotides, the CDR3 is TGTGCCAGCAGCTCACTAGCGGTTCTTCAAGAGACCCAGTACTTC.

Note on this clonotype: At one of its ends the junction is not consistent with the germline gene, which may arise from a read error. The chain links TRBV7-7 to TRBJ2-7; no clear D. The CDR3 contains 13 residues. Germline V gene data show CDR1 as SSHAT and CDR2 as FNYEAQ (reference sequence). The CDR3, as DNA: TGTGCTAGCAGCTTAGAACGCTGGACCGAGCAGTACTTC. It is translated as CASSLERWTEQYF.

J is TRBJ2-5 and V is TRBV2, with D tentatively TRBD1 (6 bases). Trimming took 4 bases from V and 5 from J, leaving 17 bases between them. The CDR3 is 15 residues long. The V gene's germline CDR1 is SNHLY and CDR2 FYNNEI. The CDR3 DNA reads as TGTGCCAGCAGTGCGGGACATACGAGAGGCGAGACCCAGTACTTC. Translating it yields CASSAGHTRGETQYF. The full variable domain, completed using reference TRBV2 and TRBJ2-5, is EPEVTQTPSHQVTQMGQEVILRCVPISNHLYFYWYRQILGQKVEFLVSFYNNEISEKSEIFDDQFSVERPDGSNFTLKIRSTKLEDSAMYFCASSAGHTRGETQYFGPGTRLLVL.

At least ten counts were recorded for this clonotype. J is TRBJ1-2 and V is TRBV3-1; D gene unclear. V dropped 1 base and J dropped 2 bases, with 11 bases sitting between them. Germline V CDR1 and CDR2: LGHDT, YNNKEL (reference sequence). The CDR3 length is 15 residues. The CDR3 DNA follows: TGTGCCAGCAGCCAAGGGAGAGGCGAAAACTATGGCTACACCTTC. The encoded protein is CASSQGRGENYGYTF.

Turning to this clonotype: A much more abundant neighbour one base away suggests this may be a read error. The rearrangement links TRBV11-2 to TRBJ2-1; D is unresolved. Trimming shortened V by 5 bases and J by 8 bases, and 13 bases separated the two germline ends. From germline, CDR1 is SGHAT and CDR2 FQNNGV. The CDR3 extends over 13 amino acids. The CDR3, as DNA: TGTGCCAGCAGCCTGGGCTTGACGGATGAGCAGTTCTTC. This gives the protein CASSLGLTDEQFF.

The rearrangement joins TRBV4-1 to TRBJ1-2, with D perhaps matching TRBD1 (6 bases). The CDR3 is 15 residues long. V shed 1 base and J shed 4 bases, with 13 bases lying between them. Per the germline V gene, CDR1 is MGHRA and CDR2 is YSYEKL. The DNA for the CDR3 is TGCGCCAGCAGCCAAGTTATTGGACAGACCTATGGCTACACCTTC. This encodes CASSQVIGQTYGYTF.

This clonotype was counted ten times or more. This rearrangement joins TRBV2 to TRBJ2-2; D is ambiguous. This CDR3 is built from 14 residues. CDR1 is SNHLY, CDR2 FYNNEI, per germline. The germline V and J ends were trimmed by 4 bases and 2 bases, with 8 bases remaining between them. The CDR3 DNA follows: TGTGCCAGCAGTGTAGTGGGAAACACCGGGGAGCTGTTTTTT. Translating it yields CASSVVGNTGELFF.

This clonotype was found a few times. The rearrangement links TRBV20-1 to TRBJ2-1, with TRBD2 as a possible D gene (5 bases). The V and J ends lost 4 bases and 9 bases respectively, with 13 bases between them. This CDR3 is 12 amino acids long. Germline loops: CDR1 DFQATT, CDR2 SNEGSKA (reference sequence). The CDR3 loop is CSAKDSFFEQFF. For the CDR3, the DNA is TGCAGTGCTAAGGACTCCTTCTTTGAGCAGTTCTTC.

This clonotype was observed at least ten times. The rearrangement uses TRBV2 and TRBJ2-1; tentatively, D is TRBD2 (6 bases). The germline gives CDR1 SNHLY, CDR2 FYNNEI. The CDR3 is 12 residues long. V dropped 4 bases and J dropped 7 bases, with 8 bases sitting between them. The CDR3 loop reads CASSVEGNEQFF. In nucleotides, the CDR3 is TGTGCCAGCAGTGTGGAGGGAAATGAGCAGTTCTTC.

Many counts were recorded for this clonotype. The chain has TRBV27 and TRBJ1-2; no definite D call. CDR1 is MNHEY and CDR2 is SMNVEV in the germline V gene (reference sequence). V lost 2 bases and J lost 7, with 14 bases in between. The CDR3 has 14 amino acids. CDR3 bases: TGTGCCAGCAGTTTAGAGGCCGAGGCGGGTGGCTACACCTTC. Its protein product is CASSLEAEAGGYTF.

This clonotype was picked up many times. The V gene is TRBV5-1, the J gene TRBJ2-5; 8 bases fit TRBD2. Germline-derived CDR1 and CDR2 are SGHRS and YFSETQ. V was clipped by 4 bases and J by 2 bases; unmatched bases: 10. The length of the CDR3 is 16 residues. CDR3 in amino acids: CASSLGTSDRQETQYF. The DNA for the CDR3 is TGCGCCAGCAGCCTGGGGACTAGTGATCGGCAAGAGACCCAGTACTTC.

This clonotype was observed at least ten times. The chain uses TRBV30 and TRBJ2-2; 10 nucleotides match TRBD2. With V trimmed by 3 bases and J by 3 bases, 7 bases remained unmatched. This CDR3 has 16 residues. Germline-derived CDR1 and CDR2 are GTSNPN and SVGIG (reference sequence). DNA of the CDR3: TGTGCCTGGAGCCAAGGAGCGGGAGGGTACACCGGGGAGCTGTTTTTT. Residues: CAWSQGAGGYTGELFF.

This clonotype was detected ten times or more. The chain couples TRBV7-2 to TRBJ1-3, with D tentatively TRBD1 (5 bases). Looked up from germline, CDR1 is SGHTA and CDR2 is FQGNSA. V lost 5 bases and J lost 0, with 11 bases in between. The CDR3 is 15 amino acids. The CDR3 DNA reads TGTGCCAGCAGCGCTATGGACATCTCTGGAAACACCATATATTTT. Its protein is CASSAMDISGNTIYF.

This clonotype was recorded at least ten times. The chain uses TRBV11-2 and TRBJ2-1; TRBD1 matches 7 bases. Looked up from germline, CDR1 is SGHAT and CDR2 is FQNNGV. The CDR3 totals 15 residues. The J segment lost 5 bases and the V segment lost 6 bases, leaving 10 bases of the junction unmatched. The CDR3 DNA follows: TGTGCCAGCAGAAGTCAAAGGACAGGAAACAATGAGCAGTTCTTC. Translation gives CASRSQRTGNNEQFF. The full variable domain, completed using reference TRBV11-2 and TRBJ2-1, is EAGVAQSPRYKIIEKRQSVAFWCNPISGHATLYWYQQILGQGPKLLIQFQNNGVVDDSQLPKDRFSAERLKGVDSTLKIQPAKLEDSAVYLCASRSQRTGNNEQFFGPGTRLTVL.

This chain uses TRBV7-9 with TRBJ2-5, with D possibly matching TRBD1 (6 bases). The CDR3 is 14 amino acids. Germline CDR1 SEHNR, CDR2 FQNEAQ (reference sequence). Trimming stripped 0 bases from V and 3 bases from J, with 8 bases between. The DNA of the CDR3 is TGTGCCAGCAGCTTAGCACAGGGAAAAGAGACCCAGTACTTC. Protein product: CASSLAQGKETQYF.